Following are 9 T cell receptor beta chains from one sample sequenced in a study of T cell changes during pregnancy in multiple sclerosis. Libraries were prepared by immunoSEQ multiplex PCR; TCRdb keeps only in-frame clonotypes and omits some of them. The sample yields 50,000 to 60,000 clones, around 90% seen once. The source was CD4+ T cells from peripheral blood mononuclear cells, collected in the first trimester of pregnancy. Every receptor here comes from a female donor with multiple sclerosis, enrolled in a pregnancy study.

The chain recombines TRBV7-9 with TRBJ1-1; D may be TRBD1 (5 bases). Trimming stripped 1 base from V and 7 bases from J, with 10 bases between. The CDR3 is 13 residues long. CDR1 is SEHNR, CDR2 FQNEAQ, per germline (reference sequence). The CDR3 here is CASSLGGVFEAFF. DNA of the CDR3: TGTGCCAGCAGCTTAGGGGGCGTATTTGAAGCTTTCTTT. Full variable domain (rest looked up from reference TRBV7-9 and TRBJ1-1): DTGVSQNPRHKITKRGQNVTFRCDPISEHNRLYWYRQTLGQGPEFLTYFQNEAQLEKSRLLSDRFSAERPKGSFSTLEIQRTEQGDSAMYLCASSLGGVFEAFFGQGTRLTVV.

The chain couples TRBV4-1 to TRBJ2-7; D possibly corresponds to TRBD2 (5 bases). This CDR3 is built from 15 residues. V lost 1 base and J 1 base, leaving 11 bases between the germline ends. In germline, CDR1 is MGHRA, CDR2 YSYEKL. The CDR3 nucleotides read TGCGCCAGCAGCCAAGCGGCTAGCCGATCCTACGAGCAGTACTTC. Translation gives CASSQAASRSYEQYF.

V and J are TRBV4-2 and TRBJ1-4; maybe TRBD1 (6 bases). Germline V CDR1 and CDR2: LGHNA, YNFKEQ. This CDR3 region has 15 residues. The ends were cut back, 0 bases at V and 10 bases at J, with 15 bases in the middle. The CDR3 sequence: CASSQEETGPRKLFF. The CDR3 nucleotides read TGTGCCAGCAGCCAAGAAGAGACAGGACCCAGAAAACTGTTTTTT.

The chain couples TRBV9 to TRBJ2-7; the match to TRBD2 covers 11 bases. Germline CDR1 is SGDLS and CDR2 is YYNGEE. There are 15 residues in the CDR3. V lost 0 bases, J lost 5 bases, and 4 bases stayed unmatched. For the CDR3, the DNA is TGTGCCAGCAGCGTAGGACTAGCGGGAACCCACGAGCAGTACTTC. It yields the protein CASSVGLAGTHEQYF. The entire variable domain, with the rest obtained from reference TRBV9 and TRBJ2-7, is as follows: DSGVTQTPKHLITATGQRVTLRCSPRSGDLSVYWYQQSLDQGLQFLIQYYNGEERAKGNILERFSAQQFPDLHSELNLSSLELGDSALYFCASSVGLAGTHEQYFGPGTRLTVT.

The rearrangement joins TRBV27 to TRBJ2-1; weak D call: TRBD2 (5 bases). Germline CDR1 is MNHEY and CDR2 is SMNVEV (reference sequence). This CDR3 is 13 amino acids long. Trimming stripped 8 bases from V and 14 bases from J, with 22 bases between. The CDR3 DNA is TGTGCCAGCTCGATGGAGGTGGGTGGCGCGGAGTTCTTC. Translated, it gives CASSMEVGGAEFF.

CDR3 sequence (DNA): TGCGCCAGCAGCTTGGACAGGGCGGACAATGAGCAGTTCTTC. Protein sequence: CASSLDRADNEQFF. V and J are TRBV5-1 and TRBJ2-1; possible D gene TRBD1, 6 bases. The CDR3 is made up of 14 amino acids. Trimming took off 0 bases at V and 5 bases at J, with 9 bases between the two ends. The germline V gene encodes CDR1 SGHRS and CDR2 YFSETQ.

The CDR3 DNA follows: TGCGCCAGCAGGGAAGCAGGGGCCGAGCAGTACTTC. Its translation is CASREAGAEQYF. This chain links TRBV4-1 with TRBJ2-7; D possibly corresponds to TRBD1 (6 bases). CDR1 and CDR2 from the germline V gene are MGHRA and YSYEKL. The CDR3 spans 12 residues. Trimming shortened V by 6 bases and J by 6 bases, and 12 bases separated the two germline ends.

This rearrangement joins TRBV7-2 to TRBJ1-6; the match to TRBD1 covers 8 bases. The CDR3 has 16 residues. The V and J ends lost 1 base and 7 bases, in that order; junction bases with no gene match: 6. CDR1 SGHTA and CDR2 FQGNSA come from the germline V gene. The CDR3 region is CASSLVARGRNSPLHF. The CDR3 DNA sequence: TGTGCCAGCAGCTTAGTGGCCAGGGGGCGGAATTCACCCCTCCACTTT.

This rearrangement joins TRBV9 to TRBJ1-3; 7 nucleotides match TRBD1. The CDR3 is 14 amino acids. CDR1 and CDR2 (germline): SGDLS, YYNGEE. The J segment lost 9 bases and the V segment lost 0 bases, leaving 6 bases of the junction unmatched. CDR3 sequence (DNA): TGTGCCAGCAGCGTAGAGGGGGCGCGCACCACCATATATTTT. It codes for CASSVEGARTTIYF. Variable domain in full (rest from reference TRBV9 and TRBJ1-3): DSGVTQTPKHLITATGQRVTLRCSPRSGDLSVYWYQQSLDQGLQFLIQYYNGEERAKGNILERFSAQQFPDLHSELNLSSLELGDSALYFCASSVEGARTTIYFGEGSWLTVV.